The 29 T cell receptor beta chains below all came from one sample that was sequenced in a study of blood T cell repertoires in COVID-19. Clones were read by immunoSEQ multiplex PCR, and TCRdb kept only the in-frame ones, dropping some. The sample has under 250,000 clones; about four fifths are singletons. Sequencing was performed on PBMCs or T cells enriched from blood (not recorded which). All receptors derive from a woman in her forties or fifties who had been exposed to COVID-19.

The J gene is TRBJ1-1, the V gene TRBV21-1; the tabulated D call, TRBD1, remains unverified against the DNA. TRBV21-1 is a listed pseudogene. CDR3 length equals 10 residues. The CDR3 coding sequence is TGTGCCAGCAGCACACACAAAGCTTTCTTT. Its translation is CASSTHKAFF.

The gene calls are TRBV5-1 and TRBJ1-4; 8 bases are a match to TRBD1. CDR3 length: 15 residues. The germline V gene encodes CDR1 SGHRS and CDR2 YFSETQ. Trimming cost V 0 bases and J 5 bases; bases outside gene matches: 3. In nucleotides, the CDR3 is TGCGCCAGCAGCTTGGGACAGGGGAAAAATGAAAAACTGTTTTTT. Its translation is CASSLGQGKNEKLFF.

The chain links TRBV14 to TRBJ1-3; 7 bases map to TRBD1. Germline loops: CDR1 SGHDN, CDR2 FVKESK. The CDR3 length is 16 residues. J lost 0 bases, V lost 1 base, and 3 bases had no gene match. CDR3 loop: CASSQVWTGSGNTIYF. CDR3 bases: TGTGCCAGCAGCCAAGTTTGGACAGGCTCTGGAAACACCATATATTTT.

The chain has TRBV15 and TRBJ2-1, with unresolved D. Germline values: CDR1 LNHNV, CDR2 YYDKDF (reference sequence). The CDR3 loop spans 13 amino acids. V gave up 0 bases and J gave up 5 bases, with 5 bases separating them. This chain's CDR3 is CATSRDPDNEQFF. CDR3 DNA sequence: TGTGCCACCAGCAGAGATCCGGACAATGAGCAGTTCTTC.

Regarding this clone: The sample has other DNA sequences that encode this CDR3 too. CDR3 loop: CASSLDGGAEDTQYF. CDR3 in DNA: TGTGCCAGCAGCTTAGATGGGGGGGCCGAGGATACGCAGTATTTT. The chain links TRBV11-2 to TRBJ2-3; tentatively, D is TRBD2 (7 bases). The CDR3 is made up of 15 amino acids. CDR1 SGHAT and CDR2 FQNNGV come from the germline V gene. V lost 0 bases and J lost 6, with 13 bases in between.

This clone was detected a few times. V is TRBV5-1 and J is TRBJ2-7; no reliable D call. Trimming removed 0 bases from V and 1 base from J, with 5 bases in between. This CDR3 region has 13 residues. Germline V gene lookup returns CDR1 SGHRS and CDR2 YFSETQ. The CDR3 loop is CASSLVDSYEQYF. The CDR3 coding sequence is TGCGCCAGCAGCTTGGTAGATTCCTACGAGCAGTACTTC. The whole variable domain, remainder taken from reference TRBV5-1 and TRBJ2-7, is KAGVTQTPRYLIKTRGQQVTLSCSPISGHRSVSWYQQTPGQGLQFLFEYFSETQRNKGNFPGRFSGRQFSNSRSEMNVSTLELGDSALYLCASSLVDSYEQYFGPGTRLTVT.

This chain uses TRBV27 with TRBJ1-5; the match to TRBD1 covers 8 bases. V was clipped by 5 bases and J by 4 bases; unmatched bases: 4. The CDR3 totals 14 residues. Germline V gene sequence: CDR1 MNHEY, CDR2 SMNVEV (reference sequence). CDR3 nucleotide sequence: TGTGCCAGCAGTCCCCGGACAGGGAATCAGCCCCAGCATTTT. It is translated as CASSPRTGNQPQHF.

The genes are TRBV5-6 and TRBJ1-4; the D is unclear. Trimming left V 4 bases short and J 7 bases short, with 17 bases between. The CDR3 totals 15 residues. Germline values: CDR1 SGHDT, CDR2 YYEEEE. The CDR3 sequence: CASSPRLGGIEKLFF. The CDR3 DNA sequence: TGTGCCAGCAGCCCGCGACTTGGAGGCATTGAAAAACTGTTTTTT.

The chain employs TRBV19 and TRBJ2-5; 8 bases match TRBD1. Germline-derived CDR1 and CDR2 are LNHDA and SQIVND (reference sequence). The V gene end was trimmed by 6 bases and the J gene end by 1 base; junction bases not matched to a gene: 7. This CDR3 region has 15 residues. CDR3 nucleotides: TGTGCCAGTAGCCTAGACAGGGGAAGCCAAGAGACCCAGTACTTC. It encodes CASSLDRGSQETQYF.

The V gene is TRBV19, the J gene TRBJ1-1; unclear D gene. The V gene's germline CDR1 is LNHDA and CDR2 SQIVND (reference sequence). V was cut by 4 bases and J by 10 bases, with 16 bases left in between. The CDR3 consists of 13 residues. CDR3 sequence (DNA): TGTGCCAGTAGTACCTCGGACCCCCGGGGAGCTTTCTTT. Translation gives CASSTSDPRGAFF.

The genes are TRBV29-1 and TRBJ1-1; D is perhaps TRBD1 (6 bases). Per the germline V gene, CDR1 is SQVTM and CDR2 is ANQGSEA. This CDR3 has 14 residues. The ends were cut back, 3 bases at V and 5 bases at J, with 16 bases in the middle. The CDR3 nucleotides are TGCAGCGTTGATCGTTCAGGGGTTGGAACTGAAGCTTTCTTT. It specifies CSVDRSGVGTEAFF.

The rearrangement uses TRBV25-1 and TRBJ1-2; no firm D call. There are 11 residues in the CDR3. CDR1 is MGHDK and CDR2 is SYGVNS in the germline V gene. V dropped 3 bases and J dropped 8 bases, with 7 bases sitting between them. CDR3 region: CASSEVGGYTF. CDR3 nucleotides: TGTGCCAGCAGTGAGGTGGGCGGCTACACCTTC.

There are many counts of this clone. The genes are TRBV2 and TRBJ1-1, with 9 nucleotides matching TRBD1. Germline V lookup: CDR1 SNHLY, CDR2 FYNNEI. There are 13 residues in the CDR3. The V and J ends lost 8 bases and 5 bases, in that order; junction bases with no gene match: 6. The CDR3 region has the DNA TGTGCCAGCGGGGGACAGGGCGGGACTGAAGCTTTCTTT. Translation gives CASGGQGGTEAFF.

The V gene is TRBV3-1 (or the pseudogene TRBV3-2), the J gene TRBJ2-2; 11 bases fit TRBD2. CDR1 LGHDT and CDR2 YNNKEL come from the germline V gene (reference sequence). The CDR3 covers 18 residues. Germline trimming cut 3 bases from V and 5 bases from J; bases unmatched to any gene: 11. CDR3 sequence: CASSHDPPGLAVTGELFF. The DNA of the CDR3 is TGTGCCAGCAGCCATGACCCTCCGGGACTAGCGGTAACCGGGGAGCTGTTTTTT.

The chain combines TRBV27 with TRBJ1-1, with no clear D. The CDR3 contains 13 residues. Germline-derived CDR1 and CDR2 are MNHEY and SMNVEV (reference sequence). Trimming shortened V by 7 bases and J by 2 bases, and 11 bases separated the two germline ends. The chain's CDR3 is CASKRNRNTEAFF. The CDR3 nucleotides read TGTGCCAGCAAACGAAACAGAAACACTGAAGCTTTCTTT.

V and J are TRBV18 and TRBJ1-2, with 8 bases matching TRBD1. The CDR3 covers 15 residues. V trimming: 3 bases; J trimming: 4 bases; junction bases outside the gene matches: 7. The germline gives CDR1 KGHSH, CDR2 LQKENI. The CDR3 region has the DNA TGTGCCAGCTCACCTAAGGACAGGGCTTCCTATGGCTACACCTTC. It specifies CASSPKDRASYGYTF.

The V and J genes are TRBV18 and TRBJ2-5, with D possibly TRBD2 on 5 matching bases. Trimming pared 3 bases from V and 3 bases from J, leaving 14 bases between. The CDR3 is 15 residues long. Germline loops: CDR1 KGHSH, CDR2 LQKENI. CDR3 DNA sequence: TGTGCCAGCTCACCGAGGGCCCGGGCTGAAGAGACCCAGTACTTC. It encodes CASSPRARAEETQYF.

This rearrangement joins TRBV19 to TRBJ1-4, with 8 nucleotides matching TRBD1. CDR3 length: 15 residues. CDR1 LNHDA and CDR2 SQIVND come from the germline V gene (reference sequence). With 4 bases clipped from V and 5 bases from J, the junction kept 6 bases outside the gene matches. CDR3 amino acids: CASSTTGGRNEKLFF. DNA for the CDR3: TGTGCCAGTAGTACAACAGGGGGTCGGAATGAAAAACTGTTTTTT.

This chain connects TRBV30 to TRBJ1-2, with D hard to call. V was trimmed by 0 bases and J by 3 bases, leaving 14 bases between them. Germline lookup yields CDR1 GTSNPN and CDR2 SVGIG (reference sequence). The CDR3 length is 15 residues. CDR3 region: CAWSVRGRPDYGYTF. The CDR3 region has the DNA TGTGCCTGGAGTGTAAGAGGGCGCCCCGACTATGGCTACACCTTC.

The chain recombines TRBV28 with TRBJ1-1; D might be TRBD1 (5 bases). The CDR3 runs 14 residues. CDR1 and CDR2 (germline): MDHEN, SYDVKM. Trimming shortened V by 2 bases and J by 7 bases, and 14 bases separated the two germline ends. CDR3 loop: CASSLRLGHGEAFF. As DNA, the CDR3 is TGTGCCAGCAGTTTAAGGCTGGGGCACGGTGAAGCTTTCTTT.

The chain uses TRBV19 and TRBJ1-5; D perhaps matches TRBD1 (6 bases). V was cut by 7 bases and J by 3 bases, with 16 bases left in between. The CDR3 consists of 15 residues. CDR1 and CDR2 (germline): LNHDA, SQIVND (reference sequence). CDR3 in DNA: TGTGCCAGTACGGAACAGGGCGAAATCAATCAGCCCCAGCATTTT. Residues: CASTEQGEINQPQHF.

The CDR3 sequence: CASSIDIGRGYTF. The CDR3 DNA follows: TGTGCCAGTAGTATAGATATCGGCAGGGGCTACACCTTC. This chain links TRBV19 with TRBJ1-2; unclear D gene. V gave up 0 bases and J gave up 8 bases, with 10 bases separating them. The CDR3 loop spans 13 amino acids. CDR1 is LNHDA, CDR2 SQIVND, per germline (reference sequence). Full variable domain (missing parts from reference TRBV19 and TRBJ1-2): DGGITQSPKYLFRKEGQNVTLSCEQNLNHDAMYWYRQDPGQGLRLIYYSQIVNDFQKGDIAEGYSVSREKKESFPLTVTSAQKNPTAFYLCASSIDIGRGYTFGSGTRLTVV.

The chain uses TRBV20-1 and TRBJ2-5; 7 nucleotides line up with TRBD1. The CDR3 is 13 amino acids. V lost 3 bases and J lost 5; bases outside the gene matches: 6. CDR1 and CDR2 from the germline V gene are DFQATT and SNEGSKA (reference sequence). Here the CDR3 DNA reads TGCAGTGCTAGTGACAGGGTTTCGGAGACCCAGTACTTC. It specifies CSASDRVSETQYF.

This clone was recorded a few times. The chain links TRBV3-1 (or the pseudogene TRBV3-2) to TRBJ1-1; perhaps TRBD1 as D (6 bases). CDR3 length equals 16 residues. Trimming stripped 0 bases from V and 1 base from J, with 12 bases between. Looked up from germline, CDR1 is LGHDT and CDR2 is YNNKEL (reference sequence). In DNA, the CDR3 is TGTGCCAGCAGCCAAGAACAGGGTAGACCGAACACTGAAGCTTTCTTT. Translation gives CASSQEQGRPNTEAFF.

The V gene is TRBV5-8, the J gene TRBJ1-1, with D perhaps TRBD1 (6 bases). V lost 0 bases to trimming and J lost 11 bases, with 23 bases between them. Germline CDR1 is SGHTS and CDR2 is YDEGEE. This CDR3 has 16 amino acids. The CDR3 reads CASSLGGQWPGQGAFF. CDR3 sequence (DNA): TGTGCCAGCAGCTTGGGGGGTCAATGGCCAGGTCAGGGGGCTTTCTTT.

The chain carries TRBV5-8 and TRBJ1-4; D gene ambiguous. The CDR3 totals 12 residues. From germline, CDR1 is SGHTS and CDR2 YDEGEE. Trimming took off 1 base at V and 7 bases at J, with 5 bases between the two ends. Here the CDR3 reads CASSLKSEKLFF. CDR3 sequence (DNA): TGTGCCAGCAGCTTGAAGAGTGAAAAACTGTTTTTT.

V is TRBV2 and J is TRBJ1-1; D is ambiguous. V was cut by 5 bases and J by 10 bases, with 11 bases left in between. The CDR3 sequence is 11 residues long. CDR1 and CDR2 from the germline V gene are SNHLY and FYNNEI. CDR3 coding DNA: TGTGCCAGCAGTCCACATCCAGGAGCTTTCTTT. This codes for CASSPHPGAFF.

This chain joins TRBV27 and TRBJ1-4; 10 bases fit TRBD1. Germline V gene sequence: CDR1 MNHEY, CDR2 SMNVEV (reference sequence). The J segment lost 1 base and the V segment lost 10 bases, leaving 6 bases of the junction unmatched. The CDR3 spans 15 residues. This CDR3 reads CATRDRGVTNEKLFF. The CDR3 DNA reads TGTGCCACCCGGGACAGGGGAGTAACTAATGAAAAACTGTTTTTT. The full variable domain, with the rest looked up from reference TRBV27 and TRBJ1-4, is EAQVTQNPRYLITVTGKKLTVTCSQNMNHEYMSWYRQDPGLGLRQIYYSMNVEVTDKGDVPEGYKVSRKEKRNFPLILESPSPNQTSLYFCATRDRGVTNEKLFFGSGTQLSVL.

The chain joins TRBV5-1 to TRBJ2-2, with 8 bases fitting TRBD2. CDR1 and CDR2 from the germline V gene are SGHRS and YFSETQ. CDR3 length: 12 residues. Trimming removed 7 bases from V and 6 bases from J; junction bases left unmatched: 2. CDR3 in DNA: TGCGCCAGCCTCGGGGGGGCCGGGGAGCTGTTTTTT. Protein product: CASLGGAGELFF.